The source of this T cell receptor beta chain is a study of T cell responses to AZD1222 COVID-19 vaccine. Study outcomes and limitations: None of the repertoires were sampled until the peak T cell response had passed. Among the donors, most were white British and more were female, and clonal diversity was possibly underestimated.

J was trimmed by 7 bases and V by 0 bases; bases with no gene match: 3. Looked up from germline, CDR1 is SGDLS and CDR2 is YYNGEE. This CDR3 comprises 13 residues. Some clones are missing from TCRdb's copy, which holds only in-frame ones; the method was immunoSEQ multiplex PCR. The table has fewer than 100,000 clones, roughly nine tenths seen once; the top ten hold 9.5% to 13%. Comments on this clone: Its matching antigen is unknown.

The chain links TRBV9 to TRBJ1-1; 7 positions match TRBD1. This clonotype was sampled from an adult who received the AZD1222 COVID-19 vaccine. Source: peripheral blood, taken 28 days after the second AZD1222 dose. This chain's CDR3 is CASSVGQGNEAFF. The CDR3 DNA follows: TGTGCCAGCAGCGTAGGACAGGGCAATGAAGCTTTCTTT.